A single sample gave rise to the 8 T cell receptor beta chains below, sequenced in a study of shared clonotypes between healthy human individuals. The data were produced by immunoSEQ multiplex PCR, yet TCRdb's version contains in-frame clones alone and is incomplete. This sample has approximately 2.5 million clones, with approximately 90% found just once. Material: naive CD4+ T cells sorted from blood. Specified subset: CD45RA+ positively selected. The origin of the receptors is a man aged 18 to 30 in good health.

A note on this clone: Other DNA variants within this sample encode the same CDR3. This chain links TRBV7-9 with TRBJ2-7; D is unclear. Trimming took 4 bases from V and 4 from J, leaving 5 bases between them. This CDR3 has 11 amino acids. The germline gives CDR1 SEHNR, CDR2 FQNEAQ (reference sequence). The CDR3 is CASSSLYEQYF. CDR3 nucleotides: TGTGCCAGCAGCTCGCTATACGAGCAGTACTTC.

CDR3 bases: TGTGCCAGCAGCGTAGAAGTGGGACTGCGGGGCGGGGAGCTGTTTTTT. Translation: CASSVEVGLRGGELFF. V is TRBV9 and J is TRBJ2-2; a weak D match, TRBD2 (6 bases). The V gene's germline CDR1 is SGDLS and CDR2 YYNGEE. This CDR3 spans 16 amino acids. The V gene lost 0 bases and the J gene lost 7 bases, with 16 bases spanning the gap.

The chain carries TRBV15 and TRBJ2-1, with D perhaps matching TRBD1 or TRBD2 (5 bases each). Trimming took 3 bases from V and 9 from J, leaving 18 bases between them. Germline V gives CDR1 LNHNV, CDR2 YYDKDF (reference sequence). CDR3 length: 15 residues. The CDR3 loop reads CATSSGAQQGSEQFF. The CDR3 nucleotides read TGTGCCACCAGCAGCGGGGCCCAGCAAGGAAGTGAGCAGTTCTTC.

The genes are TRBV6-1 and TRBJ1-2; no clear D. Deletions cut 5 bases from V and 8 bases from J, with 15 bases between. Germline V gene lookup returns CDR1 MNHNS and CDR2 SASEGT. This CDR3 spans 13 amino acids. For the CDR3, the DNA is TGTGCCAGCAGTCCGGTTCAAACGCGAGGCTACACCTTC. Translated: CASSPVQTRGYTF.

In the case of this clone: Other DNA sequences in this specimen translate into the identical CDR3. The gene calls are TRBV6-1 and TRBJ2-3; TRBD2 matches at 10 bases. The germline V gene encodes CDR1 MNHNS and CDR2 SASEGT. This CDR3 contains 15 residues. Trimming at V came to 4 bases and at J to 2 bases, leaving 3 bases not matched to a gene. The CDR3 DNA follows: TGTGCCAGCAGTGGAGCGGGGGGGCTCACAGATACGCAGTATTTT. This sequence encodes CASSGAGGLTDTQYF.

Details on this clone: The junction differs from germline at one of its ends, possibly a read error. The chain carries TRBV7-7 and TRBJ2-2; D uncertain. Germline V CDR1 and CDR2: SSHAT, FNYEAQ (reference sequence). This CDR3 comprises 12 residues. Written as DNA, the CDR3 is TGTGCTAGCAGCTTCGACGACGGGGAGCTGTTTTTT. The encoded protein is CASSFDDGELFF.

The sample holds one count of this clone. This chain uses TRBV4-1 with TRBJ1-6, with D hard to call. CDR1 is MGHRA, CDR2 YSYEKL, per germline. This CDR3 has 13 residues. V was trimmed by 10 bases and J by 6 bases, leaving 13 bases between them. CDR3 amino acids: CAISRDFNSPLHF. The CDR3 region has the DNA TGCGCCATCTCCCGAGATTTTAATTCACCCCTCCACTTT.

This chain links TRBV11-1 with TRBJ2-2; D uncertain. V was trimmed by 2 bases and J by 2 bases, leaving 9 bases between them. The CDR3 sequence is 15 residues long. Germline V gene lookup returns CDR1 SGHAT and CDR2 FQDESV (reference sequence). CDR3 region: CASSLSGLNTGELFF. In nucleotides, the CDR3 is TGTGCCAGCAGCTTATCCGGCCTCAACACCGGGGAGCTGTTTTTT.